The 16 T cell receptor beta chains listed next were all sequenced from one sample in a study of cytomegalovirus exposure and HLA in healthy donors. The PCR employed 60 Vbeta primers together with 13 Jbeta primers. Profiling relied on immunoSEQ multiplex PCR, and the TCRdb table lists in-frame clones only, not all of them. The table counts about 130,000 clones; 1.5% to 2% lies in the top ten. Sequencing was performed on PBMCs. These receptors were obtained from a man between 18 and 35 years old in good health and CMV-seronegative.

V gene TRBV7-6 combines with J gene TRBJ1-4; the D gene is possibly TRBD1 (6 bases). The CDR3 loop spans 16 amino acids. Germline loops: CDR1 SGHVS, CDR2 FNYEAQ. Between the trimmed V and J ends, which lost 4 bases and 4 bases, there was a span of 16 bases. In nucleotides, the CDR3 is TGTGCCAGCAGCTCCTACTCATTGGACAGTAATGAAAAACTGTTTTTT. The encoded protein is CASSSYSLDSNEKLFF.

The chain employs TRBV15 and TRBJ2-3; 9 bases agree with TRBD1. CDR1 is LNHNV, CDR2 YYDKDF, per germline (reference sequence). The CDR3 contains 15 residues. Germline trimming cut 5 bases from V and 6 bases from J; bases unmatched to any gene: 9. The CDR3 DNA follows: TGTGCCACCAGCGTGGGACAGGGCCTTTTCGATACGCAGTATTTT. Encoded protein: CATSVGQGLFDTQYF.

The chain carries TRBV14 and TRBJ2-1; D not resolved. Looked up from germline, CDR1 is SGHDN and CDR2 is FVKESK. The CDR3 length is 13 residues. Trimming took 1 base from V and 9 from J, leaving 10 bases between them. CDR3 DNA sequence: TGTGCCAGCAGCCAAGGGCTAGATACTGAGCAGTTCTTC. Translating gives CASSQGLDTEQFF.

The rearrangement uses TRBV10-3 and TRBJ1-2; 11 nucleotides align to TRBD1. V lost 10 bases, J lost 5 bases, and 12 bases stayed unmatched. Germline loops: CDR1 ENHRY, CDR2 SYGVKD. CDR3 size: 15 residues. CDR3 in amino acids: CATTGQGADRYGYTF. The CDR3 nucleotides are TGTGCCACCACAGGACAGGGGGCCGATAGGTATGGCTACACCTTC.

This chain connects TRBV5-6 to TRBJ2-7; D is possibly TRBD1 (5 bases). This CDR3 spans 14 amino acids. The germline V and J ends were trimmed by 0 bases and 0 bases, with 7 bases remaining between them. In germline, CDR1 is SGHDT, CDR2 YYEEEE. In nucleotides, the CDR3 is TGTGCCAGCAGCTTGGTACAGGCCTCCTACGAGCAGTACTTC. Amino acids: CASSLVQASYEQYF.

The gene calls are TRBV29-1 and TRBJ2-2, with TRBD1 matching over 8 bases. Looked up from germline, CDR1 is SQVTM and CDR2 is ANQGSEA. The V and J ends lost 7 bases and 6 bases, in that order; junction bases with no gene match: 4. This CDR3 has 12 amino acids. The CDR3: CSGGQAPGELFF. CDR3 nucleotides: TGCAGCGGGGGACAGGCCCCCGGGGAGCTGTTTTTT.

The chain joins TRBV7-9 to TRBJ1-4; no firm D call. CDR3 length: 15 residues. The V and J ends lost 5 bases and 0 bases respectively, with 10 bases between them. Germline CDR1 and CDR2: SEHNR and FQNEAQ (reference sequence). The CDR3 here is CASSPQEATNEKLFF. DNA of the CDR3: TGTGCCAGCAGCCCTCAGGAGGCAACTAATGAAAAACTGTTTTTT. The full variable domain, its missing parts supplied by reference TRBV7-9 and TRBJ1-4, is DTGVSQNPRHKITKRGQNVTFRCDPISEHNRLYWYRQTLGQGPEFLTYFQNEAQLEKSRLLSDRFSAERPKGSFSTLEIQRTEQGDSAMYLCASSPQEATNEKLFFGSGTQLSVL.

The chain joins TRBV11-3 to TRBJ2-1, with 13 bases identical to TRBD2. V was clipped by 2 bases and J by 5 bases; unmatched bases: 3. Germline CDR1 is SGHNT and CDR2 is YENEEA. The CDR3 spans 16 residues. CDR3 coding DNA: TGTGCCAGCAGCTTACAAGGACTAGCGGGGGACAATGAGCAGTTCTTC. This translates into CASSLQGLAGDNEQFF.

The gene calls are TRBV28 and TRBJ2-7; 7 nucleotides line up with TRBD2. This CDR3 has 14 amino acids. Trimming removed 8 bases from V and 1 base from J; junction bases left unmatched: 8. The germline gives CDR1 MDHEN, CDR2 SYDVKM. The CDR3 sequence: CASLGREGSYEQYF. The CDR3 DNA is TGTGCCAGCCTTGGGAGGGAGGGATCCTACGAGCAGTACTTC. The variable domain in full, completed from reference TRBV28 and TRBJ2-7, reads DVKVTQSSRYLVKRTGEKVFLECVQDMDHENMFWYRQDPGLGLRLIYFSYDVKMKEKGDIPEGYSVSREKKERFSLILESASTNQTSMYLCASLGREGSYEQYFGPGTRLTVT.

V is TRBV7-8 and J is TRBJ2-5; possibly TRBD2 for D (6 bases). Trimming removed 3 bases from V and 3 bases from J, with 20 bases in between. Germline CDR1 is SGHVS and CDR2 is FQNEAQ. CDR3 length equals 17 residues. In nucleotides, the CDR3 is TGTGCCAGCAGCTTTTCTCGTCGGGAGCGGGTAAAAGAGACCCAGTACTTC. Translating gives CASSFSRRERVKETQYF.

The chain has TRBV4-3 and TRBJ2-7, with no clear D. Trimming took 1 base from V and 1 from J, leaving 8 bases between them. This CDR3 comprises 14 residues. Germline CDR1 and CDR2: LGHNA and YSLEER. The CDR3 DNA reads TGCGCCAGCAGCCAAGGCCGACTTTCCTACGAGCAGTACTTC. It specifies CASSQGRLSYEQYF.

J is TRBJ2-1 and V is TRBV6-6; 10 bases fit TRBD2. Germline values: CDR1 MNHNY, CDR2 SVGAGI (reference sequence). This CDR3 contains 14 residues. J gave up 4 bases and V 7 bases, and 4 bases lay outside the gene matches. The DNA for the CDR3 is TGTGCCAGCACCCTAGCGGGGGTTTACAATGAGCAGTTCTTC. This encodes CASTLAGVYNEQFF.

The chain couples TRBV2 to TRBJ2-1; 10 nucleotides agree with TRBD2. Germline V gene data show CDR1 as SNHLY and CDR2 as FYNNEI. The CDR3 contains 15 residues. The V gene end was trimmed by 8 bases and the J gene end by 10 bases; junction bases not matched to a gene: 14. CDR3 region: CASSRDLAGAGEQFF. Here the CDR3 DNA reads TGTGCCAGCTCACGAGACCTAGCGGGAGCCGGAGAGCAGTTCTTC.

The chain combines TRBV7-9 with TRBJ1-4, with 12 positions matching TRBD1. Per germline, CDR1 SEHNR and CDR2 FQNEAQ (reference sequence). J gave up 4 bases and V 4 bases, and 7 bases lay outside the gene matches. The CDR3 extends over 17 amino acids. CDR3 in amino acids: CASSSPGQGALNEKLFF. CDR3 bases: TGTGCCAGCAGCTCTCCGGGACAGGGGGCCCTTAATGAAAAACTGTTTTTT.

The chain couples TRBV2 to TRBJ1-2, with D unclear. From germline, CDR1 is SNHLY and CDR2 FYNNEI. Trimming took 2 bases from V and 8 from J, leaving 9 bases between them. The CDR3 covers 12 residues. CDR3 coding DNA: TGTGCCAGCAGTGAAATTACACTAGGCTACACCTTC. This gives the protein CASSEITLGYTF.

The chain combines TRBV4-2 with TRBJ2-5; the D gene is possibly TRBD1 (6 bases). The CDR3 runs 16 residues. V lost 5 bases to trimming and J lost 4 bases, with 20 bases between them. CDR1 LGHNA and CDR2 YNFKEQ come from the germline V gene. The CDR3 here is CASSSSRDTSVETQYF. In DNA form, the CDR3 reads TGTGCCAGCAGCTCTTCCCGGGACACAAGTGTAGAGACCCAGTACTTC.